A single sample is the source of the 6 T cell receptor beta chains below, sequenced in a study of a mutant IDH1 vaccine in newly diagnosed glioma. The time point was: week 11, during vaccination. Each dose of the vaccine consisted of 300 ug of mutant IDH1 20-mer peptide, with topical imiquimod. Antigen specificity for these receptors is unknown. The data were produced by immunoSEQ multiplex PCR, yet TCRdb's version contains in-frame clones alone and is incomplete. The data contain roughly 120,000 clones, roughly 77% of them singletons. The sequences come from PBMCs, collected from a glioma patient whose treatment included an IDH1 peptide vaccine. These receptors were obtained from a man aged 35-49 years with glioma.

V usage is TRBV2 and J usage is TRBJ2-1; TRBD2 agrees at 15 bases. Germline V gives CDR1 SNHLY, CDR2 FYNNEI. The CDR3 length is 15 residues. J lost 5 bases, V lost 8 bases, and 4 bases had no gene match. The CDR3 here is CASLGLAGGHNEQFF. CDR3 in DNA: TGTGCCAGCCTGGGACTAGCGGGAGGCCACAATGAGCAGTTCTTC.

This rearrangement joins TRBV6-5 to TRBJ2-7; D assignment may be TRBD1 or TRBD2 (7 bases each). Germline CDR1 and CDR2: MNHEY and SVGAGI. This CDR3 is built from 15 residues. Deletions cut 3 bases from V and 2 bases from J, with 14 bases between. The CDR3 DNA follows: TGTGCCAGCAGTTATTCAGGGGGGGCCACCTACGAGCAGTACTTC. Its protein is CASSYSGGATYEQYF.

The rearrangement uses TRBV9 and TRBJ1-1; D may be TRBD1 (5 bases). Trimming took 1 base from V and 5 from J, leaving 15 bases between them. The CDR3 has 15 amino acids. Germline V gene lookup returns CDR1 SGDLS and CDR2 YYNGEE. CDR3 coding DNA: TGTGCCAGCAGCGTACACCCGGGGGAAAGGACTGAAGCTTTCTTT. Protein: CASSVHPGERTEAFF.

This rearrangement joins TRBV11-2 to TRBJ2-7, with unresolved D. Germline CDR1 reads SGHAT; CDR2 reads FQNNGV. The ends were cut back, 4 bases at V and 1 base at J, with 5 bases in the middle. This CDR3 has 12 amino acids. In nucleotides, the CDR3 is TGTGCCAGCAGCTATGATTCCTACGAGCAGTACTTC. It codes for CASSYDSYEQYF. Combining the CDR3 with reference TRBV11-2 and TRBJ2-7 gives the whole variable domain EAGVAQSPRYKIIEKRQSVAFWCNPISGHATLYWYQQILGQGPKLLIQFQNNGVVDDSQLPKDRFSAERLKGVDSTLKIQPAKLEDSAVYLCASSYDSYEQYFGPGTRLTVT.

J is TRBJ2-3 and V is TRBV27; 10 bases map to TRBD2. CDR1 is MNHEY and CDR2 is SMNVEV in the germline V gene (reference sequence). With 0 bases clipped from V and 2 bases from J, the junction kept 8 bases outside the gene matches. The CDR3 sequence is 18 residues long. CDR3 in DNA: TGTGCCAGCAGTTTATCTGGGCTAGCGGGGGATCCCACAGATACGCAGTATTTT. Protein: CASSLSGLAGDPTDTQYF.

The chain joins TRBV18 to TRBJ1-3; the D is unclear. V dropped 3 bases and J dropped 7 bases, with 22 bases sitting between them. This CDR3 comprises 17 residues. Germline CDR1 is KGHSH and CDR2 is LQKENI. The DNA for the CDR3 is TGTGCCAGCTCACCTTTGCAAGGCCGAAACCTAAGGAACACCATATATTTT. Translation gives CASSPLQGRNLRNTIYF.